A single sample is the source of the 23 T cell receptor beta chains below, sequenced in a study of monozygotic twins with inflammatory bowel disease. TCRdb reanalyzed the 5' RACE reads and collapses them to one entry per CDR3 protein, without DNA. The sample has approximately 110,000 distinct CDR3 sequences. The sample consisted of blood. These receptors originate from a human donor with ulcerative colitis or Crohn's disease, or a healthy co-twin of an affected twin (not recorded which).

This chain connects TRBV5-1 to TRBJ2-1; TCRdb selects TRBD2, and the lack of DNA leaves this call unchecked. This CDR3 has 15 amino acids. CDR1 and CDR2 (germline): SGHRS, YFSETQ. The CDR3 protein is CASSLSSGVYNEQFF.

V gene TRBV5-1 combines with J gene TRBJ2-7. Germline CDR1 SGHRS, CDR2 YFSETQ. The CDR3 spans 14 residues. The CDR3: CASSLVEPPYEQYF.

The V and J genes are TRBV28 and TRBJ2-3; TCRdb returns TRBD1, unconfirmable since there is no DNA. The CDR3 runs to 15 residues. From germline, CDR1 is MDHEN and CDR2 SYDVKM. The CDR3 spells CASSFPDRTTDTQYF.

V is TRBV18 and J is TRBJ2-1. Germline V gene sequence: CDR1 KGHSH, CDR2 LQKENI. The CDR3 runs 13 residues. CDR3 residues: CASSPPAENEQFF.

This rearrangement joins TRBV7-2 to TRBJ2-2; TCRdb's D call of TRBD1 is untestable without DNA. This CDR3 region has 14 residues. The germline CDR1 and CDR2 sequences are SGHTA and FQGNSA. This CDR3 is CASSLVGRTGELFF.

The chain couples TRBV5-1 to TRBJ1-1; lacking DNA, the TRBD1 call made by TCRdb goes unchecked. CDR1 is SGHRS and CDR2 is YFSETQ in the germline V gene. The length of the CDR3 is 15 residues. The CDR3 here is CASSWGTPMNTEAFF.

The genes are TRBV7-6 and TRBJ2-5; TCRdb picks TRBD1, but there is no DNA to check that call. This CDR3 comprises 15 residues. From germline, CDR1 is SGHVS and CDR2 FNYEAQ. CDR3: CASSLDGGGQETQYF.

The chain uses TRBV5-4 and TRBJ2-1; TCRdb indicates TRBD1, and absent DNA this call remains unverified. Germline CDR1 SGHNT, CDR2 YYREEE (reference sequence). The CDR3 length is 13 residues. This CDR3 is CASSYTGGNEQFF.

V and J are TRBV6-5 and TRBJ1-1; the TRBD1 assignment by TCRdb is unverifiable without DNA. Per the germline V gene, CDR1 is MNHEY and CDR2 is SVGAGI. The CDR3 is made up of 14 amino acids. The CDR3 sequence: CASSYSLRGTEAFF.

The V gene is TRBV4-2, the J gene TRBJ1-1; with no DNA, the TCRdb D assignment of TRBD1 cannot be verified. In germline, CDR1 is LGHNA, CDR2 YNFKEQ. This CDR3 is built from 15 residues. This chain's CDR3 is CASRRSDRQGTEAFF.

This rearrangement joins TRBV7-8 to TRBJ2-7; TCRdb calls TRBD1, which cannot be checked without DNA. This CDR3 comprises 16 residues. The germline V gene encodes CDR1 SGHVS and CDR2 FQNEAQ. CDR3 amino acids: CASSLISGTFSYEQYF.

CDR3 region: CASSSLAGLNNEQFF. The chain carries TRBV7-3 and TRBJ2-1; the TCRdb call, TRBD2, lacks DNA for checking. Germline CDR1 and CDR2: SGHTA and FQGTGA. There are 15 residues in the CDR3.

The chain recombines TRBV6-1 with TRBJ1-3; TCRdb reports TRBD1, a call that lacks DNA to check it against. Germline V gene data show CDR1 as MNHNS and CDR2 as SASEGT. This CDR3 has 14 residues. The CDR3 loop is CASSRGTYGNTIYF.

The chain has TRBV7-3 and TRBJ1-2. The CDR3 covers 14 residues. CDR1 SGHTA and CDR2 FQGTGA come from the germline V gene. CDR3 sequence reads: CASSLTGGIYGYTF. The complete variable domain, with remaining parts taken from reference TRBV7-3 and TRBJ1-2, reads GAGVSQTPSNKVTEKGKYVELRCDPISGHTALYWYRQSLGQGPEFLIYFQGTGAADDSGLPNDRFFAVRPEGSVSTLKIQRTERGDSAVYLCASSLTGGIYGYTFGSGTRLTVV.

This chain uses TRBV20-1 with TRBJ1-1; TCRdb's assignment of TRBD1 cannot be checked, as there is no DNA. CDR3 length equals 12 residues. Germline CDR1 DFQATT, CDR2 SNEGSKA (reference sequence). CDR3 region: CSADRGDTEAFF.

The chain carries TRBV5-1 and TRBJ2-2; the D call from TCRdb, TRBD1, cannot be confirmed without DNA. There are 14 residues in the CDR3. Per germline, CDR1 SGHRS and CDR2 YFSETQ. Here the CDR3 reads CASSPQENTGELFF.

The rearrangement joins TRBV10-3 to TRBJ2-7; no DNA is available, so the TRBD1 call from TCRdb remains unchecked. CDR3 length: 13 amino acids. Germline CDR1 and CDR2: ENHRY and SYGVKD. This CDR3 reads CAINRDRDHEQYF.

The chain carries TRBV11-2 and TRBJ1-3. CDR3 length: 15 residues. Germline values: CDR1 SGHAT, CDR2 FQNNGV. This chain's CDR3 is CASSEQGPRGNTIYF.

The CDR3 spells CASSPGTNYRYEQYF. This chain connects TRBV12-3 or TRBV12-4 to TRBJ2-7; TCRdb lists TRBD1, though no DNA is available to test this call. There are 15 residues in the CDR3.

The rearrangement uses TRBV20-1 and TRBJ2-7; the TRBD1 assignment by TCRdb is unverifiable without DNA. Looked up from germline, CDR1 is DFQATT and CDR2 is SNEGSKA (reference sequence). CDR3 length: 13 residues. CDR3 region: CSARGQADYEQYF.

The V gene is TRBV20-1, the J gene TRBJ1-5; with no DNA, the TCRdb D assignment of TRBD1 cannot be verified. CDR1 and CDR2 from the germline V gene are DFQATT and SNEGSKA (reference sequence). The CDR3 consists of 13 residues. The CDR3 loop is CSALRGANQPQHF.

The CDR3 region is CSVCLAGVGETQYF. The chain uses TRBV29-1 and TRBJ2-5; with no DNA, the TCRdb D assignment of TRBD2 cannot be verified. CDR3 length equals 14 residues. Germline V gene sequence: CDR1 SQVTM, CDR2 ANQGSEA.

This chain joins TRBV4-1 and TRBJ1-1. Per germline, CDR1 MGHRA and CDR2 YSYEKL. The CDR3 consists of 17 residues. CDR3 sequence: CASSQDAFNGIWTEAFF.